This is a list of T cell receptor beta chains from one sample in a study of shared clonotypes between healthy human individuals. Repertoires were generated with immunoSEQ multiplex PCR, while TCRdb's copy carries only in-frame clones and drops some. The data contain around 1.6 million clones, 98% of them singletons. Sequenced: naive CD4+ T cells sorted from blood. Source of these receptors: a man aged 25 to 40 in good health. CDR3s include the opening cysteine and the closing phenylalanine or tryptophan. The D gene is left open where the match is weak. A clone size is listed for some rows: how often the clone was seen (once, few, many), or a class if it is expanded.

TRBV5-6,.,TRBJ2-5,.,CASSLLDYPQETQYF,TGTGCCAGCAGCTTGCTGGACTATCCTCAAGAGACCCAGTACTTC
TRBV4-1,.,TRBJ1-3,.,CASSRRDGVSGNTIYF,TGCGCCAGCAGCAGAAGGGACGGAGTCTCTGGAAACACCATATATTTT
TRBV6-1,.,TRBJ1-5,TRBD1,CASRGLDRGNQPQHF,TGTGCCAGCAGGGGGCTAGACAGGGGCAATCAGCCCCAGCATTTT
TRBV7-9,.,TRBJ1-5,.,CASSFSSGAGNQPQHF,TGTGCCAGCAGCTTTAGTTCAGGGGCAGGAAATCAGCCCCAGCATTTT
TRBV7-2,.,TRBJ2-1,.,CASSSRRVAYNEQFF,TGTGCCAGCAGCTCTCGGCGGGTCGCCTACAATGAGCAGTTCTTC
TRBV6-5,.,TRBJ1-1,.,CASSQTANTEAFF,TGTGCCAGCAGCCAGACAGCGAACACTGAAGCTTTCTTT
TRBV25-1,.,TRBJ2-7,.,CASSEKYEQYF,TGTGCCAGCAGTGAGAAGTACGAGCAGTACTTC
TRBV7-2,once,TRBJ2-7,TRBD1,CASSLVGDSPYEQYF,TGTGCCAGCAGCTTAGTGGGGGACAGTCCCTACGAGCAGTACTTC
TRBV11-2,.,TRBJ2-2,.,CASSFGALNTGELFF,TGTGCCAGCAGCTTCGGGGCCTTAAACACCGGGGAGCTGTTTTTT
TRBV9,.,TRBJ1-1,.,CASSVGHLPNTEAFF,TGTGCCAGCAGCGTAGGACATTTACCGAACACTGAAGCTTTCTTT
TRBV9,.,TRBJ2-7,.,CASSVREFNEQYF,TGTGCCAGCAGCGTACGGGAATTCAACGAGCAGTACTTC
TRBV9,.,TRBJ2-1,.,CASSVEAFSNEQFF,TGTGCCAGCAGCGTAGAGGCCTTCTCCAATGAGCAGTTCTTC
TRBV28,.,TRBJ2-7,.,CASMDYRYEQYF,TGTGCCAGCATGGACTACAGGTACGAGCAGTACTTC
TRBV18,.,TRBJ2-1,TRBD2,CASSPGLAGGRDNEQFF,TGTGCCAGCTCACCTGGACTAGCGGGAGGTCGGGACAATGAGCAGTTCTTC